The rows below give T cell receptor beta chains drawn from one sample of a study of T cells in Graves' hyperthyroidism and ophthalmopathy. TCRdb re-called the multiplex PCR reads with MiXCR, one entry per CDR3 protein. The table lists 350,000 to 450,000 distinct CDR3 sequences, over 12% of them singletons. The sample comprised blood. The receptors here all came from a man aged 50-59 years with Graves' ophthalmopathy. The CDR3 runs from the conserved cysteine through the conserved F or W. D genes are given only for firm matches. Clone size is given for some rows only: seen once, a few or many times, or a class if the clone is expanded.

J | V | D | size | DNA | CDR3
TRBJ2-1 | TRBV5-1 | TRBD2 | few | TGCGCCAGCAGCTTGGTACTAGCGGGAGGGCCGCTTAATGAGCAGTTCTTC | CASSLVLAGGPLNEQFF
TRBJ1-1 | TRBV11-2 | - | many | TGTGCCAGCAGCTTTACGGGGTATGCTGAAGCTTTCTTT | CASSFTGYAEAFF
TRBJ1-2 | TRBV2 | - | many | TGTGCCAGCAATCCAAGGGGGGGCGCAAACTATGGCTACACCTTC | CASNPRGGANYGYTF
TRBJ2-1 | TRBV5-1 | TRBD2 | - | TGCGCCAGCAGACTCGGGACTAGCGGGCGTGATGAGCAGTTCTTC | CASRLGTSGRDEQFF
TRBJ2-3 | TRBV18 | TRBD2 | - | TGTGCCAGCTCAAGGACTAGCGGAAACACAGATACGCAGTATTTT | CASSRTSGNTDTQYF
TRBJ2-2 | TRBV6-1 | - | - | TGTGCCAGCAGTCCCGCCTGGCCGAACACCGGGGAGCTGTTTTTT | CASSPAWPNTGELFF
TRBJ1-4 | TRBV30 | - | many | TGTGCCTGGAGGTCCGGGACAATGACGGACGAAAAACTGTTTTTT | CAWRSGTMTDEKLFF
TRBJ2-7 | TRBV24-1 | - | - | TGTGCCACCAGTGATTCGGTATCTGCCTTGGGCGAGCAGTACTTC | CATSDSVSALGEQYF
TRBJ2-2 | TRBV7-9 | TRBD2 | many | TGTGCCAGCAGCCAAGGGACTAGCGGCTTGGAGACCGGGGAGCTGTTTTTT | CASSQGTSGLETGELFF
TRBJ2-2 | TRBV6-2/TRBV6-3 | TRBD1 | many | TGTGCCAGCAGTGAGGACAGGGGGCGCAGCGGGGAGCTGTTTTTT | CASSEDRGRSGELFF
TRBJ2-1 | TRBV7-9 | - | - | TGTGCCAGCAGCTTACCTAGTGGATTTCGGGATGAGCAGTTCTTC | CASSLPSGFRDEQFF
TRBJ1-5 | TRBV19 | - | - | TGTGCCAGTAGTATATCTGGGTCTAATCAGCCCCAGCATTTT | CASSISGSNQPQHF
TRBJ1-2 | TRBV2 | TRBD1 | many | TGTACCAGCAGTGAAGCGCTTCAGGGGGCTGGTGGCTACACCTTC | CTSSEALQGAGGYTF
TRBJ1-2 | TRBV19 | TRBD1 | - | TGTGCCAGTAGTACGACGGGACAGGGCTATGGCTACACCTTC | CASSTTGQGYGYTF
TRBJ2-2 | TRBV2 | - | many | TGTGCCAGCAGTGAAAGTAGAGTAGACACCGGGGAGCTGTTTTTT | CASSESRVDTGELFF
TRBJ1-5 | TRBV12-3/TRBV12-4 | - | many | TGTGCCAGCAGTTTTACGGGGGGACCCAAGCCCCAGCATTTT | CASSFTGGPKPQHF
TRBJ2-2 | TRBV20-1 | - | few | TGCAGTGCTAGAGGCCCTGTCTCGAACACCGGGGAGCTGTTTTTT | CSARGPVSNTGELFF
TRBJ1-2 | TRBV18 | - | - | TGTGCCAGCTCACGGGGGGCGCCTGGCTACACCTTC | CASSRGAPGYTF
TRBJ2-2 | TRBV30 | - | - | TGTGCCTGGAATAGAGTATTCACCGGGGAGCTGTTTTTT | CAWNRVFTGELFF
TRBJ2-4 | TRBV19 | - | - | TGTGCCAGTTCAATTGGGCTTTGGAACATTCAGTACTTC | CASSIGLWNIQYF
TRBJ2-7 | TRBV12-3/TRBV12-4 | TRBD1 | many | TGTGCCAGCAGAAGGACAGGGGGTACAGGCTCCTACGAGCAGTACTTC | CASRRTGGTGSYEQYF
TRBJ2-1 | TRBV20-1 | - | few | TGCAGTGCTAGTGACGACTCGCCGCCCTACAATGAGCAGTTCTTC | CSASDDSPPYNEQFF
TRBJ2-1 | TRBV28 | TRBD2 | many | TGTGCCAGCAGACCTAGCGGGAGTGGGTACAATGAGCAGTTCTTC | CASRPSGSGYNEQFF
TRBJ2-7 | TRBV2 | - | many | TGTGCCAGCAGTGATCCGGCAACCCGGGCCATCCACGAGCAGTACTTC | CASSDPATRAIHEQYF
TRBJ2-3 | TRBV11-2 | - | many | TGTGCCAGCAGCTTAGGAGAGCGACCAGATACGCAGTATTTT | CASSLGERPDTQYF
TRBJ1-5 | TRBV11-2 | TRBD1 | few | TGTGCCAGCAGCTTAGCCGCGACAGGGGGCGCGGGCAATCAGCCCCAGCATTTT | CASSLAATGGAGNQPQHF
TRBJ2-4 | TRBV2 | TRBD2 | many | TGTGCCAGCAGGGGACTAGCGGTCGCCAAAAACATTCAGTACTTC | CASRGLAVAKNIQYF
TRBJ2-3 | TRBV12-3/TRBV12-4 | TRBD2 | many | TGTGCCAGCAGAAATACCGGGACTAGGGGGGTTGATACGCAGTATTTT | CASRNTGTRGVDTQYF
TRBJ2-1 | TRBV20-1 | - | many | TGCAGTGCTGGCAGGACCTCCTCGGAATGGTTCTTC | CSAGRTSSEWFF
TRBJ2-5 | TRBV14 | - | few | TGTGCCAGCAGTTGGCTGGGGGGAGAGACCCAGTACTTC | CASSWLGGETQYF
TRBJ1-2 | TRBV7-9 | TRBD1 | many | TGTGCCAGCAGCTTTGGGACAGGGATGAACTATGGCTACACCTTC | CASSFGTGMNYGYTF
TRBJ2-1 | TRBV5-6 | TRBD2 | few | TGTGCCAGCAGCTTGGCCGGGTCTAGCGGGAGTAGGAATGAGCAGTTCTTC | CASSLAGSSGSRNEQFF
TRBJ1-1 | TRBV2 | - | many | TGTGCCAGCGGTCAAGGGCATTTAGGGGCTTTCTTT | CASGQGHLGAFF
TRBJ2-1 | TRBV24-1 | - | few | TGTGCCACCAGTGTTGGTCTGAGGTCGGGGTACAATGAGCAGTTCTTC | CATSVGLRSGYNEQFF
TRBJ2-6 | TRBV20-1 | TRBD2 | many | TGCAGTGCTAGGTTAAAGGGGACTAGCGGGAGGTCTGGGGCCAACGTCCTGACTTTC | CSARLKGTSGRSGANVLTF
TRBJ2-7 | TRBV11-2 | - | - | TGTGCCAGCAGCTTTATCCGGGGGAGGTACGAGCAGTACTTC | CASSFIRGRYEQYF
TRBJ1-4 | TRBV28 | - | - | TGTGCCAGCAGGGGACCCACAACTAATGAAAAACTGTTTTTT | CASRGPTTNEKLFF
TRBJ2-1 | TRBV3-1 | - | many | TGTGCCAGCAGCCCTAGGGGGACATTATGGAATGAGCAGTTCTTC | CASSPRGTLWNEQFF
TRBJ1-6 | TRBV7-2 | - | - | TGTGCCAGCAGCTTTCCTAGTTCACCCCTCCACTTT | CASSFPSSPLHF
TRBJ2-3 | TRBV7-9 | TRBD2 | few | TGTGCCAGCAGCTATAGCGGGAGGTCAGATACGCAGTATTTT | CASSYSGRSDTQYF
TRBJ2-7 | TRBV28 | - | many | TGTGCCAGCAGTTTAAATCGTCAGGGCTACGAGCAGTACTTC | CASSLNRQGYEQYF
TRBJ2-5 | TRBV6-1 | - | many | TGTGCCAGCAGGCCTGGGACTGGGGTCACCCAGTACTTC | CASRPGTGVTQYF
TRBJ2-7 | TRBV12-3/TRBV12-4 | TRBD2 | many | TGTGCCAGCAGTCTTAGACTAGCGGGAGCTATCGAGCAGTACTTC | CASSLRLAGAIEQYF
TRBJ2-1 | TRBV25-1 | TRBD2 | few | TGTGCCAGCAGTGAACTCACTAGCGGGGCTTACAATGAGCAGTTCTTC | CASSELTSGAYNEQFF
TRBJ1-5 | TRBV7-6 | - | - | TGTGCCAGCAGCCAACAGGGAGGCAATCAGCCCCAGCATTTT | CASSQQGGNQPQHF
TRBJ2-5 | TRBV29-1 | TRBD1 | few | TGCAGCGTTGAAGGGACAGGGGCAGAGACCCAGTACTTC | CSVEGTGAETQYF
TRBJ2-3 | TRBV4-1 | TRBD2 | - | TGCGCCAGCAGCCAAGGGGTTCCTCGGGAGGGCCGGGGAGATACGCAGTATTTT | CASSQGVPREGRGDTQYF
TRBJ1-1 | TRBV11-2 | TRBD1 | many | TGTGCCAGCAGTTTACAGGGACAGATCTACACTGAAGCTTTCTTT | CASSLQGQIYTEAFF
TRBJ2-2 | TRBV19 | - | - | TGTGCCAGTAGTATCGAGACCCCCGGCCCCGGGGAGCTGTTTTTT | CASSIETPGPGELFF
TRBJ1-3 | TRBV29-1 | - | many | TGCAGCGCTGAAACGTCAGGAAACACCATATATTTT | CSAETSGNTIYF
TRBJ1-1 | TRBV6-1 | TRBD1 | many | TGTGCCAGCAGTGGGCAGGGGGCCACTGAAGCTTTCTTT | CASSGQGATEAFF
TRBJ2-7 | TRBV19 | TRBD1 | - | TGTGCCAGTAACCCCGGACAGGATGCCTACGAGCAGTACTTC | CASNPGQDAYEQYF
TRBJ1-2 | TRBV6-1 | - | many | TGTGCCAGCAAAAAAGGCTACTATGGCTACACCTTC | CASKKGYYGYTF
TRBJ1-2 | TRBV29-1 | - | - | TGCAGCGTTGGCCGGGCATCTGGCTACACCTTC | CSVGRASGYTF
TRBJ2-7 | TRBV12-3/TRBV12-4 | - | many | TGTGCCAGCAGCCGCCCTGGGGCGGAATTTAGGTACGAGCAGTACTTC | CASSRPGAEFRYEQYF
TRBJ2-7 | TRBV7-6 | TRBD2 | - | TGTGCCAGCAGCCCCAGTTCAGGGTATGGTTGGGGGGGTGACGAGCAGTACTTC | CASSPSSGYGWGGDEQYF